This T cell receptor (beta chain) is drawn from a study of cytomegalovirus exposure and HLA in healthy donors. Concerning this clone: Its antigen remains unidentified.

Trimming left V 0 bases short and J 7 bases short, with 10 bases between. Looked up from germline, CDR1 is SGHRS and CDR2 is YFSETQ. The CDR3 runs to 14 residues. Study findings and constraints: A few V segments could not be told apart, such as TRBV6-2 and TRBV6-3, and were left out. Relative to the roughly 700-donor mean, N-insertions were reportedly fewer in an Asian-associated ancestry cluster in a later analysis. The study assumed roughly uniform donor sequencing depth for presence/absence analyses.

The PCR employed 60 Vbeta primers together with 13 Jbeta primers. Libraries were prepared by immunoSEQ multiplex PCR; TCRdb keeps only in-frame clonotypes and omits some of them. The sample holds about 150,000 clones, roughly 80% seen once. The chain has TRBV5-1 and TRBJ1-4; D is ambiguous. Material: PBMCs. This receptor was taken from a human donor in good health. The CDR3 coding sequence is TGCGCCAGCAGCTTGGGGGTACAGTCTGAAAAACTGTTTTTT. This sequence encodes CASSLGVQSEKLFF.